The following is a TCR beta chain sequence with its context. Its antigen is not identified. TCRdb keeps only in-frame clones here, not all; method: immunoSEQ multiplex PCR. The sample shows some 340,000 clones, about 86% of them seen only once. Specified treatment: 19 received Ad26.COV2.S at low or high dose, single or two shots; roughly five received placebo; per-sample allocation not given. Sampling was performed 63 days after the first vaccine or placebo injection. The data were obtained in a study of Ad26.COV2.S vaccination and SARS-CoV-2 variants. Broader study findings: Whether participants received vaccine or placebo, their non-spike TCR breadth was similar. CD8+ and CD4+ T cells specific for spike reportedly responded with substantial breadth after vaccination.

Sequences were derived from peripheral blood, sampled in a trial of Ad26.COV2.S vaccine versus placebo. The TCR sequence derives from a person aged 18-60 years who received the Ad26.COV2.S COVID-19 vaccine or a placebo.

This CDR3 reads CASSQIGTARIGTQYF. DNA of the CDR3: TGTGCCAGCAGCCAAATTGGGACTGCTAGAATCGGGACCCAGTACTTC. The chain is built from TRBV14 and TRBJ2-5, with D perhaps matching TRBD2 (6 bases). Trimming took off 2 bases at V and 7 bases at J, with 20 bases between the two ends. The CDR3 has 16 amino acids. CDR1 and CDR2 from the germline V gene are SGHDN and FVKESK. The whole variable domain, remainder taken from reference TRBV14 and TRBJ2-5, is EAGVTQFPSHSVIEKGQTVTLRCDPISGHDNLYWYRRVMGKEIKFLLHFVKESKQDESGMPNNRFLAERTGGTYSTLKVQPAELEDSGVYFCASSQIGTARIGTQYFGPGTRLLVL.